What follows are 10 T cell receptor beta chains derived from one specimen sequenced in a study of blood T cell repertoires in COVID-19. Data came from immunoSEQ multiplex PCR; TCRdb stores just in-frame clones and leaves some out. The sample lists approximately 150,000 clones, 75% to 90% seen once, with 4.5% to 5.5% in the top ten. Sequenced input: peripheral blood. The receptors were sampled from a human donor in a cohort sampled during active COVID-19.

The rearrangement uses TRBV2 and TRBJ2-5; D may be TRBD2 (6 bases). CDR3 length: 14 amino acids. Trimming removed 1 base from V and 4 bases from J, with 10 bases in between. CDR1 and CDR2 from the germline V gene are SNHLY and FYNNEI. Here the CDR3 reads CASSEGLDPETQYF. CDR3 nucleotide sequence: TGTGCCAGCAGTGAAGGACTAGACCCAGAGACCCAGTACTTC. Combining the CDR3 with reference TRBV2 and TRBJ2-5 gives the whole variable domain EPEVTQTPSHQVTQMGQEVILRCVPISNHLYFYWYRQILGQKVEFLVSFYNNEISEKSEIFDDQFSVERPDGSNFTLKIRSTKLEDSAMYFCASSEGLDPETQYFGPGTRLLVL.

The chain combines TRBV6-5 with TRBJ1-2; D remains unclear. V was pared by 2 bases and J by 1 base, with 5 bases between. This CDR3 is 13 amino acids long. Germline V gene lookup returns CDR1 MNHEY and CDR2 SVGAGI. In DNA form, the CDR3 reads TGTGCCAGCAGTTACGGCGGTAACTATGGCTACACCTTC. Translating gives CASSYGGNYGYTF.

This clone was seen more than once but under ten times. This chain connects TRBV7-9 to TRBJ1-2, with D unclear. The CDR3 runs to 13 residues. Deletions cut 3 bases from V and 2 bases from J, with 7 bases between. Per the germline V gene, CDR1 is SEHNR and CDR2 is FQNEAQ (reference sequence). CDR3: CASSLAGNYGYTF. The CDR3 nucleotides are TGTGCCAGCAGCTTGGCAGGAAACTATGGCTACACCTTC.

This clone was seen a handful of times. The V and J genes are TRBV10-3 and TRBJ2-7; 7 bases match TRBD1. The CDR3 covers 11 residues. Germline V gene data show CDR1 as ENHRY and CDR2 as SYGVKD. After removal of 10 bases from V and 5 bases from J, the junction contained 5 bases not matched to a gene. Here the CDR3 DNA reads TGTGCCACCTATGGGACAGACGAGCAGTACTTC. Translated: CATYGTDEQYF.

The chain joins TRBV25-1 to TRBJ2-5; a possible D gene is TRBD2 (6 bases). V lost 3 bases and J 5 bases, leaving 13 bases between the germline ends. The CDR3 spans 14 residues. Per the germline V gene, CDR1 is MGHDK and CDR2 is SYGVNS. This CDR3 is CASSDFGTLETQYF. The DNA of the CDR3 is TGTGCCAGCAGTGATTTCGGGACTTTGGAGACCCAGTACTTC.

This chain connects TRBV9 to TRBJ2-5; the D gene is possibly TRBD2 (6 bases). The germline V gene has CDR1 SGDLS and CDR2 YYNGEE. The length of the CDR3 is 15 residues. V was clipped by 0 bases and J by 4 bases, with 13 bases between them. CDR3: CASSVDPRRVETQYF. CDR3 in DNA: TGTGCCAGCAGCGTAGATCCCCGGAGGGTAGAGACCCAGTACTTC.

The rearrangement links TRBV6-4 to TRBJ1-2; D not resolved. Trimming took off 6 bases at V and 2 bases at J, with 16 bases between the two ends. Germline CDR1 reads MRHNA; CDR2 reads SNTAGT. This CDR3 comprises 15 residues. The CDR3 DNA reads TGTGCCAGCAGCGTCGATGGAGGAGGGAACTATGGCTACACCTTC. Protein product: CASSVDGGGNYGYTF.

This chain connects TRBV24-1 to TRBJ2-1; 12 bases are a match to TRBD1. The CDR3 is 14 amino acids. V trimming: 8 bases; J trimming: 8 bases; junction bases outside the gene matches: 6. Germline assignment: CDR1 KGHDR and CDR2 SFDVKD. The DNA of the CDR3 is TGTGCCACCATGGGACAGGGGGCAGACGATGAGCAGTTCTTC. Translated, it gives CATMGQGADDEQFF.

The chain combines TRBV27 with TRBJ2-3; D is uncertain. The length of the CDR3 is 15 residues. The ends were cut back, 3 bases at V and 1 base at J, with 11 bases in the middle. Germline V gene sequence: CDR1 MNHEY, CDR2 SMNVEV (reference sequence). The CDR3 loop reads CASSFVVSRTDTQYF. Here the CDR3 DNA reads TGTGCCAGCAGTTTCGTGGTTAGTCGCACAGATACGCAGTATTTT.

CDR3: CAWSVNRDTEAFF. CDR3 DNA sequence: TGTGCCTGGAGTGTAAACAGGGACACTGAAGCTTTCTTT. This chain uses TRBV30 with TRBJ1-1; D might be TRBD1 (6 bases). The CDR3 runs 13 residues. Germline V gene data show CDR1 as GTSNPN and CDR2 as SVGIG (reference sequence). V was clipped by 0 bases and J by 3 bases, with 8 bases between them.